This TCR beta chain was recovered during a study of blood T cells in healthy people across ages. Using a J-beta primer mix together with a sample-barcoded 5' primer, a second PCR was run for roughly 6 to 12 cycles. From the 5' RACE reads, TCRdb called clonotypes with MiXCR, one entry per CDR3 protein. The sample shows over 1,500,000 distinct CDR3 sequences, roughly two fifths of them seen only once. Study results and caveats: When set beside aged donors, long-lived donors presented more naive CD4+ cells and higher diversity. Age advanced and TCR beta diversity per million T cells fell, roughly linearly. A strong correlation between TCR beta diversity and naive T cell percentage was seen.

Russia was home to the donors, healthy Caucasian individuals aged about 6 to 90. This clonotype was found a few times. Its antigen is currently unknown. This receptor was obtained from a human donor in good health. The source material was blood.

CDR3: CASSQERGTGAEKLFF. Here the CDR3 DNA reads TGCGCCAGCAGCCAAGAGAGAGGGACAGGGGCCGAAAAACTGTTTTTT. The rearrangement uses TRBV4-3 and TRBJ1-4, with 10 positions matching TRBD1. Germline loops: CDR1 LGHNA, CDR2 YSLEER. The CDR3 is 16 residues long. V lost 0 bases, J lost 8 bases, and 6 bases stayed unmatched.